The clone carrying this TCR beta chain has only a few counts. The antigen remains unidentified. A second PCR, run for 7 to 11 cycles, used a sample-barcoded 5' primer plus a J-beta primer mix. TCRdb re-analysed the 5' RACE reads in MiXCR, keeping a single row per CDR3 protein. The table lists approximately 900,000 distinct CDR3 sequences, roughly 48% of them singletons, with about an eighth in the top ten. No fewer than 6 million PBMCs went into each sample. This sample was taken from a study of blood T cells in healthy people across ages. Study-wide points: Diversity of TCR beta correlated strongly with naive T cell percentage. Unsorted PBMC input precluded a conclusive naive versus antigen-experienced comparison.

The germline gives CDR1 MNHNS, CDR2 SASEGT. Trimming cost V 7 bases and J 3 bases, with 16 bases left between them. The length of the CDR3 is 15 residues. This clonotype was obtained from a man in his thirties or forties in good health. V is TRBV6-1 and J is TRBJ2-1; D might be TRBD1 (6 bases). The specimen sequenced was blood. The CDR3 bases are TGTGCCAGCACCTACAGGGTCCCGAACTACAATGAGCAGTTCTTC. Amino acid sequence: CASTYRVPNYNEQFF.